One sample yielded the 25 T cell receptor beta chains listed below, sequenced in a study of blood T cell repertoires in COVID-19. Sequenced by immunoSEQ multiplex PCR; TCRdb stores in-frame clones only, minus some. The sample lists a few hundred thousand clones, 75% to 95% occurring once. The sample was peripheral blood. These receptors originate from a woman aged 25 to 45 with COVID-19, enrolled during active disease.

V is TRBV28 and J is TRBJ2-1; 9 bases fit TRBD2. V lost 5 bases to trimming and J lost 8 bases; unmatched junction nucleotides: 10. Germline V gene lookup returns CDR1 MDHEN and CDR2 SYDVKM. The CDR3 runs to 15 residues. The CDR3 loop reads CASSPWREGIDEQFF. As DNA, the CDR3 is TGTGCCAGCAGTCCGTGGCGGGAGGGCATAGATGAGCAGTTCTTC.

In nucleotides, the CDR3 is TGTGCCTGGAACCCGGGAGAAAGGTACGAGCAGTACTTC. Amino acid sequence: CAWNPGERYEQYF. The V gene is TRBV30, the J gene TRBJ2-7, with D maybe TRBD2 (6 bases). The CDR3 length is 13 residues. V gave up 4 bases and J gave up 4 bases, with 14 bases separating them. The V gene's germline CDR1 is GTSNPN and CDR2 SVGIG (reference sequence).

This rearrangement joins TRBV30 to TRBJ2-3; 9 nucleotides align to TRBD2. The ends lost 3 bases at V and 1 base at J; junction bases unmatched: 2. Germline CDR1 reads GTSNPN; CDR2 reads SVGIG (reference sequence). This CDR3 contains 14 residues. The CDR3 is CAWRVAGGTDTQYF. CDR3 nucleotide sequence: TGTGCCTGGAGGGTAGCGGGAGGCACAGATACGCAGTATTTT.

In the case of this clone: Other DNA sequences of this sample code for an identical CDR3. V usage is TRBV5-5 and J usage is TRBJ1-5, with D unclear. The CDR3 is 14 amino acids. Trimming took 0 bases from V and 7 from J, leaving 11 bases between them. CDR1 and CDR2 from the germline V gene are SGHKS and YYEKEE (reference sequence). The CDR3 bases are TGTGCCAGCAGCTTGGGGGGAGCGGGACAGCCCCAGCATTTT. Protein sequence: CASSLGGAGQPQHF.

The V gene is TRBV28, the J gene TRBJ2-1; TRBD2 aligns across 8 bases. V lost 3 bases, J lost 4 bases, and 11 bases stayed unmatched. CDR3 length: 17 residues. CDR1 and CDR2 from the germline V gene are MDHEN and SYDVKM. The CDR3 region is CASSFSAGVGVYNEQFF. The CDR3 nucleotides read TGTGCCAGCAGTTTTTCAGCGGGAGTTGGGGTTTACAATGAGCAGTTCTTC.

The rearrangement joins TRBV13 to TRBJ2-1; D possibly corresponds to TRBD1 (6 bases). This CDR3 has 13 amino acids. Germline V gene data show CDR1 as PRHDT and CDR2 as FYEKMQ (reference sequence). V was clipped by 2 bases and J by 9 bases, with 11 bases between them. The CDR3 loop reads CASSLKGVGEQFF. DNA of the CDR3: TGTGCCAGCAGCTTAAAGGGGGTCGGTGAGCAGTTCTTC.

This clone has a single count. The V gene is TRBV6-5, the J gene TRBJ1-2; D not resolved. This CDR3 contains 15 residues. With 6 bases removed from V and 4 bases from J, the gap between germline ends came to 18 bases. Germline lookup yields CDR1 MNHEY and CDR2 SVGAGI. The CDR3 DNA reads TGTGCCAGCAGATTCAATTCCCTTCGGGTCTATGGCTACACCTTC. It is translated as CASRFNSLRVYGYTF.

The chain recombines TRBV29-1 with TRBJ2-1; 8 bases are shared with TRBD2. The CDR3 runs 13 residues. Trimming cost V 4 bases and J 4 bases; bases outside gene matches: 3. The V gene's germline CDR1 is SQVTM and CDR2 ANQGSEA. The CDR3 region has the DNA TGCAGCGTTGCCGGGGGGGGTTACAATGAGCAGTTCTTC. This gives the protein CSVAGGGYNEQFF.

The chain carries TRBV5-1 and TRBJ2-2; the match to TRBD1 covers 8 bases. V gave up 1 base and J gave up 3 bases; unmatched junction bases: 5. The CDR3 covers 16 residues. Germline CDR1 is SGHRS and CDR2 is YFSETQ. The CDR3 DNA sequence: TGCGCCAGCAGCTTGCCAGGGGGCATGGACACCGGGGAGCTGTTTTTT. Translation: CASSLPGGMDTGELFF. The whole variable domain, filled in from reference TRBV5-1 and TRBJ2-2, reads KAGVTQTPRYLIKTRGQQVTLSCSPISGHRSVSWYQQTPGQGLQFLFEYFSETQRNKGNFPGRFSGRQFSNSRSEMNVSTLELGDSALYLCASSLPGGMDTGELFFGEGSRLTVL.

The CDR3 nucleotides read TGTGCCAGCAGTCCTTGGACAGACAAAAACATTCAGTACTTC. Translation gives CASSPWTDKNIQYF. The chain combines TRBV2 with TRBJ2-4, with D tentatively TRBD1 (6 bases). Germline CDR1 and CDR2: SNHLY and FYNNEI. The CDR3 spans 14 residues. V was clipped by 5 bases and J by 3 bases, with 11 bases between them.

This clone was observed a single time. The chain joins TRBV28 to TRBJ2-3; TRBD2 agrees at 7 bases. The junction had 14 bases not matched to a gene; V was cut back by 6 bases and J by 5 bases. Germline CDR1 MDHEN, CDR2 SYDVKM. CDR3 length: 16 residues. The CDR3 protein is CASSPPGAGRGDTQYF. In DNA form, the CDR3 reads TGTGCCAGCAGCCCTCCCGGAGCGGGAAGAGGAGATACGCAGTATTTT.

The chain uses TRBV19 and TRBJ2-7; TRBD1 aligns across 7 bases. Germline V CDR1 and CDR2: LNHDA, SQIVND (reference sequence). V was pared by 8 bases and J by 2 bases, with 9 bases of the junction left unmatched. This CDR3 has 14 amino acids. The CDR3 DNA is TGTGCCAGTGGACCGGCAGGGGGAGCCTACGAGCAGTACTTC. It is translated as CASGPAGGAYEQYF.

CDR3 DNA: TGTGCCACCAGTGATTCGGTCAGTAGCGGGAGGGCCAGGAATGAGCAGTTCTTC. It yields the protein CATSDSVSSGRARNEQFF. The chain joins TRBV24-1 to TRBJ2-1; 11 bases map to TRBD2. Germline CDR1 is KGHDR and CDR2 is SFDVKD. Germline trimming cut 2 bases from V and 7 bases from J; bases unmatched to any gene: 12. CDR3 size: 18 residues.

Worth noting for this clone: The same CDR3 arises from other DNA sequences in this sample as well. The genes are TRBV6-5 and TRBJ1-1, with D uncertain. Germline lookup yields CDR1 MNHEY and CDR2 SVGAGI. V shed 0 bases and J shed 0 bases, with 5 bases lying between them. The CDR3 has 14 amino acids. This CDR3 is CASSYSRLNTEAFF. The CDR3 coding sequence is TGTGCCAGCAGTTACTCCAGGCTGAACACTGAAGCTTTCTTT.

The CDR3 loop reads CATSRDRGPLHF. The DNA for the CDR3 is TGTGCCACCAGCAGAGATAGGGGCCCGCTGCATTTT. The rearrangement uses TRBV15 and TRBJ1-5, with D possibly TRBD1 on 5 matching bases. The CDR3 covers 12 residues. CDR1 LNHNV and CDR2 YYDKDF come from the germline V gene (reference sequence). V lost 0 bases and J 15 bases, leaving 12 bases between the germline ends.

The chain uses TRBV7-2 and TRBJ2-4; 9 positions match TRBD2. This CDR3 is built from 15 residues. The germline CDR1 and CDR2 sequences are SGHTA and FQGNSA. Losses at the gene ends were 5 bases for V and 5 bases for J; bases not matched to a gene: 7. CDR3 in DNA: TGTGCCAGCAGCCTGCCTCTAGCGGGACAAAACATTCAGTACTTC. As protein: CASSLPLAGQNIQYF.

For the CDR3, the DNA is TGCGCCAGCAGCCAAGATCTCGGGACAGGGACTTTAGGTAATCAGCCCCAGCATTTT. Amino acid sequence: CASSQDLGTGTLGNQPQHF. The V and J genes are TRBV4-1 and TRBJ1-5; 9 bases agree with TRBD1. Trimming took 0 bases from V and 4 from J; bases not matched to a gene: 13. The CDR3 sequence is 19 residues long. Looked up from germline, CDR1 is MGHRA and CDR2 is YSYEKL.

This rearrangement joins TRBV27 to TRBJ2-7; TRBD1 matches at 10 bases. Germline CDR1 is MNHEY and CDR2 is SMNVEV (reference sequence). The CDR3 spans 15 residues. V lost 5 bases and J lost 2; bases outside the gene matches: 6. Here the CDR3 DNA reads TGTGCCAGCAGTAAGCCGGGACAGGGGCCCTACGAGCAGTACTTC. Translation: CASSKPGQGPYEQYF.

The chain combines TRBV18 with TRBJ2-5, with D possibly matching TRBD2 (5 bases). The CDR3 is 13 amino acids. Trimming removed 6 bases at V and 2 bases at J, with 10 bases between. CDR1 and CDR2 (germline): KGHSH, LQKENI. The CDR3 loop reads CASSPGLQETQYF. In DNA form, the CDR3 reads TGTGCCAGCTCCCCGGGGTTACAAGAGACCCAGTACTTC.

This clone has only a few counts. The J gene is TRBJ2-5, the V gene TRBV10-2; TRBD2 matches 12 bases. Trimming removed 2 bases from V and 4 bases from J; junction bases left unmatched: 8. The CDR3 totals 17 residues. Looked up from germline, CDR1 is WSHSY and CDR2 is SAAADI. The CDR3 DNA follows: TGCGCCAGCAGTGAGGCGACTAGCGGGAGAACACGAGAGACCCAGTACTTC. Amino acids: CASSEATSGRTRETQYF.

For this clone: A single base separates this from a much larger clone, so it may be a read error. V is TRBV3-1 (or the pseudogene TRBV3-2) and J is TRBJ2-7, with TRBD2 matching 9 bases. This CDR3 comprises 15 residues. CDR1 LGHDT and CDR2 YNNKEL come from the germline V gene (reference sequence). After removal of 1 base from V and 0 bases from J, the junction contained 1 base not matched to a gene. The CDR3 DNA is TGTGCCAGCAGCCAAGCACTAGCGGGCTCCTACGAGCAGTACTTC. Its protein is CASSQALAGSYEQYF.

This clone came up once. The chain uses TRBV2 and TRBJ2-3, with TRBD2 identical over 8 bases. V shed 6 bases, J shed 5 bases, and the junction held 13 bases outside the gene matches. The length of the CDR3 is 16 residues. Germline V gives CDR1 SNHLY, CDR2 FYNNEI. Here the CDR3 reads CASRKAPAGAGDTQYF. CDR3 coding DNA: TGTGCCAGCAGGAAGGCCCCAGCGGGAGCGGGAGATACGCAGTATTTT.

Here the CDR3 reads CAWRASGTGKDYGYTF. CDR3 sequence (DNA): TGTGCCTGGAGGGCCTCCGGGACAGGGAAGGACTATGGCTACACCTTC. V is TRBV30 and J is TRBJ1-2, with 9 bases that match TRBD1. Germline V lookup: CDR1 GTSNPN, CDR2 SVGIG (reference sequence). The trim removed 3 bases at V and 3 bases at J, leaving 11 bases unmatched. This CDR3 comprises 16 residues.

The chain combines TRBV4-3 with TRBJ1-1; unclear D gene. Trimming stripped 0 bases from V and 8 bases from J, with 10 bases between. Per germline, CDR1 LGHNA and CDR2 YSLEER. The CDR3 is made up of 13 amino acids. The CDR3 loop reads CASSQELGVEAFF. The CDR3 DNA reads TGCGCCAGCAGCCAAGAACTTGGTGTGGAAGCTTTCTTT.

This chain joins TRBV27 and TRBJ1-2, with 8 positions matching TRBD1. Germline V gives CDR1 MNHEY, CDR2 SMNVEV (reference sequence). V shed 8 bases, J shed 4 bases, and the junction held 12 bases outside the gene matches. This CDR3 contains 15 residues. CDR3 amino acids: CASATLQGGLYGYTF. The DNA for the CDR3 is TGTGCCAGCGCAACGTTACAGGGGGGACTCTATGGCTACACCTTC.